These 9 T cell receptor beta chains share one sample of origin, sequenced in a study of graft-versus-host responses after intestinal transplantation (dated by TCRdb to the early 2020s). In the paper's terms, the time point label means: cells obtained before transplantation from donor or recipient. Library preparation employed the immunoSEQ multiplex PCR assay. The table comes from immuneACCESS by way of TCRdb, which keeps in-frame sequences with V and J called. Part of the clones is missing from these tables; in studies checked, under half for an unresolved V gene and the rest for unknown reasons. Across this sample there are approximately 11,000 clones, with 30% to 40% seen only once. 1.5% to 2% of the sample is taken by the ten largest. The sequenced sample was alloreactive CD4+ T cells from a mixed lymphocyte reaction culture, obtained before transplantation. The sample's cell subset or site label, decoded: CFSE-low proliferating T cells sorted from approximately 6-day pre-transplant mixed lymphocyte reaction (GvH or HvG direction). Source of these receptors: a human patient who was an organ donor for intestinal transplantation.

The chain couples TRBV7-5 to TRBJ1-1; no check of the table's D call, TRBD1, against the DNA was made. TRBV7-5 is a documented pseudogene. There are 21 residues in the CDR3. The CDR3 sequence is CVRSSDPSIPQQGRRATEAFF. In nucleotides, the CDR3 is TGTGTCAGAAGCTCCGACCCCTCTATCCCCCAACAGGGTCGACGGGCCACTGAAGCTTTCTTT.

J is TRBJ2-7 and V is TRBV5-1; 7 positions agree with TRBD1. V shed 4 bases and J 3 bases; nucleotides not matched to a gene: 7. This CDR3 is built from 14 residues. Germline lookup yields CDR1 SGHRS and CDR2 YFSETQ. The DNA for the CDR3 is TGCGCCAGCAGCCTCCGGGACAGCCTCTACGAGCAGTACTTC. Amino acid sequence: CASSLRDSLYEQYF.

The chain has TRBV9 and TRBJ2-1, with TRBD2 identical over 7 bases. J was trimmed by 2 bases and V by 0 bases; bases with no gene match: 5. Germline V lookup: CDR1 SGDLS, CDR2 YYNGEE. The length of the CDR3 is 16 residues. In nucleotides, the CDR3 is TGTGCCAGCAGCGTAGTGGGGAGGGTCACCTACAATGAGCAGTTCTTC. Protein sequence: CASSVVGRVTYNEQFF.

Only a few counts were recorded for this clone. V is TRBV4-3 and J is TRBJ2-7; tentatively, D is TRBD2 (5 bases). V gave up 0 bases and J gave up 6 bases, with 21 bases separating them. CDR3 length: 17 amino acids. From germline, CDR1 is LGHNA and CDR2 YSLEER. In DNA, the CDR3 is TGCGCCAGCAGCCAAGATACTCACCTAGCTGGCATTGGCGAGCAGTACTTC. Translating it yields CASSQDTHLAGIGEQYF.

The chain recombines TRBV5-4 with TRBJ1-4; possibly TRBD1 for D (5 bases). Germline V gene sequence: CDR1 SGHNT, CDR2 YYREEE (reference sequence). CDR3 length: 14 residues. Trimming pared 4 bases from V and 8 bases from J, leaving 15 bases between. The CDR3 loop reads CASSQNQGREKLFF. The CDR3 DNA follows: TGTGCCAGCAGCCAAAATCAGGGCAGGGAAAAACTGTTTTTT. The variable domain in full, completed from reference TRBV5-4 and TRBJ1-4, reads ETGVTQSPTHLIKTRGQQVTLRCSSQSGHNTVSWYQQALGQGPQFIFQYYREEENGRGNFPPRFSGLQFPNYSSELNVNALELDDSALYLCASSQNQGREKLFFGSGTQLSVL.

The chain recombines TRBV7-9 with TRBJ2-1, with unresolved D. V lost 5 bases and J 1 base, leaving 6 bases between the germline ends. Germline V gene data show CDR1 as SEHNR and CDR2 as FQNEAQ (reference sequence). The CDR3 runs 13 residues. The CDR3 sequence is CASSHRSYNEQFF. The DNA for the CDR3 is TGTGCCAGCAGCCATAGATCCTACAATGAGCAGTTCTTC.

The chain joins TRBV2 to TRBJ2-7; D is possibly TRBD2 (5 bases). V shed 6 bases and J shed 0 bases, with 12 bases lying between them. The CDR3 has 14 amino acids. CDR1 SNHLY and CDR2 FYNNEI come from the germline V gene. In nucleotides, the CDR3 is TGTGCCAGCAGACGCGGGTCCACCTCCTACGAGCAGTACTTC. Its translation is CASRRGSTSYEQYF.

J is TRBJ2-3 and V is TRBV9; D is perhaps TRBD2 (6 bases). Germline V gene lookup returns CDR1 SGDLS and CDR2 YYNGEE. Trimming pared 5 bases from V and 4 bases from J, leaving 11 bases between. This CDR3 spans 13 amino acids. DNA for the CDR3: TGTGCCAGCAGGGGACTTTCTTCAGATACGCAGTATTTT. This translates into CASRGLSSDTQYF.

The DNA of the CDR3 is TGTGCCAGCCGGAGGACAGGGGTCAACGAGCAGTACTTC. It codes for CASRRTGVNEQYF. This rearrangement joins TRBV7-2 to TRBJ2-7; 9 bases fit TRBD1. Losses at the gene ends were 8 bases for V and 5 bases for J; bases not matched to a gene: 7. This CDR3 is built from 13 residues. In germline, CDR1 is SGHTA, CDR2 FQGNSA.